This TCR beta chain stems from a study of cytomegalovirus exposure and HLA in healthy donors (dated by TCRdb to 2016 to 2017). With respect to the entire study: According to a later analysis, the roughly 120 validation repertoires were produced on the same platform as the 600 to 850 repertoires of the first cohort. The aim of the study was to test whether cataloging public T cell receptors could identify signatures of past pathogen exposure. In addition to the first cohort of 650 to 750 subjects, a separate validation cohort of approximately 130 different subjects was used. To predict cytomegalovirus infection status, the study combined high-throughput TCR immunosequencing, statistical association of individual TCRs with disease status, and machine learning. Findings and caveats that apply to the study as a whole: Most TCR sequences were seen in very few donors, while some public TCRs were found in many individuals. Three of the identified cytomegalovirus-associated TCR beta chains were confirmed in vitro to be specific for cytomegalovirus antigens. All 120 or so repertoires were used to score co-occurrence in the validation cohort in a later analysis, because that analysis had no HLA typing for the cohort. It was suggested by the authors that the approach could potentially be generalized to other disease states and immunological phenotypes. The classifier was reported to diagnose cytomegalovirus status with high specificity and sensitivity in both the original and validation cohorts. In a later analysis, TCRs clustered in the first cohort were found to also tend to co-occur in the 120 or so validation repertoires, with 85% to 95% of cluster scores above 0. The study listed 150 to 200 TCR beta chains as associated with cytomegalovirus.

Library method: the immunoSEQ multiplex PCR assay. The published analysis was carried out like this. A statistical classification framework was built to diagnose cytomegalovirus status from the catalog of TCR beta chain sequences. This is the immuneACCESS table as TCRdb keeps it, with only in-frame sequences that have V and J called. A part of the clones is gone; compared with another copy, unresolved V genes explain less than half, and the rest is unexplained. The V and J calls and the clone size are those of that table, but D and trimming were determined from the DNA. This sample gives about 150,000 clones in total; 89% of them show up just once. Jointly, the top ten make up about 10% of the sample. Remarks on this clone: The antigen this receptor binds is unknown. No base quality information exists; no much larger clone differs at one position.

From cysteine to phenylalanine, the CDR3 is 17 amino acids long. The entry retains the CDR3 DNA only, 51 bases that are in frame from base 1. The germline V gene specifies SGHVS as CDR1 and FQNEAQ as CDR2. From V the trimming removes 1 base and from J it removes 1 base, while the gene matches leave 8 bases of the junction unaccounted for. The donors were included in the validation cohort of over a hundred subjects, a group kept apart from the approximately 650-subject first cohort. Rearrangement joined TRBV7-8 to TRBJ2-3, with 7 junctional bases fitting TRBD2. This receptor was taken from a woman in her late teens or twenties in good health and CMV-seropositive. Sample: PBMCs. The CDR3 reads as follows: CASSLGRTSWGTDTQYF. The sequence in DNA is TGTGCCAGCAGCTTAGGTCGGACTAGTTGGGGCACAGATACGCAGTATTTT.